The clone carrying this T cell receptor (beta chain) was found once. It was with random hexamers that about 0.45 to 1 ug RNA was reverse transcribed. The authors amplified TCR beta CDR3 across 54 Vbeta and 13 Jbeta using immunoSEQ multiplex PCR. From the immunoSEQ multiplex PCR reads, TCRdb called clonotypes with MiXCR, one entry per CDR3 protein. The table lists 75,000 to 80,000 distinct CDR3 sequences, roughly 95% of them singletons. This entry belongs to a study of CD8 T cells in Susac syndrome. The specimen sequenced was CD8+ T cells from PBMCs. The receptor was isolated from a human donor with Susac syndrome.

The CDR3 spells CASSLLPTASSTDTQYF. The CDR3 DNA is TGTGCCAGCAGTTTACTCCCCACTGCCTCTAGCACAGATACGCAGTATTTT. The rearrangement uses TRBV28 and TRBJ2-3, with D hard to call. The germline V and J ends were trimmed by 2 bases and 0 bases, with 15 bases remaining between them. This CDR3 spans 17 amino acids. The V gene's germline CDR1 is MDHEN and CDR2 SYDVKM.